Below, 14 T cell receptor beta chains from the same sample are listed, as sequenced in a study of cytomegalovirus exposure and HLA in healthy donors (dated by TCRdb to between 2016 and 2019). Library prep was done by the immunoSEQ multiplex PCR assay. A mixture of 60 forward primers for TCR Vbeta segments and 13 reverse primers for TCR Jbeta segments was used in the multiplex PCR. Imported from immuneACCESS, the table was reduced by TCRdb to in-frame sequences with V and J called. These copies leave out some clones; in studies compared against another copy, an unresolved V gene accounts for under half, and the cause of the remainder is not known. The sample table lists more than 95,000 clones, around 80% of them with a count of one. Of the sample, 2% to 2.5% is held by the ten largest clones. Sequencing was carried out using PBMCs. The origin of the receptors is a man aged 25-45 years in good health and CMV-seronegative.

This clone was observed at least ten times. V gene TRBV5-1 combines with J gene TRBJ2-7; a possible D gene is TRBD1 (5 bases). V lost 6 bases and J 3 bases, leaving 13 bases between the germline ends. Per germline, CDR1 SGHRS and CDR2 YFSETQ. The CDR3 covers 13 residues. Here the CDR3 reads CASMGTGYYEQYF. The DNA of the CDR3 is TGCGCCAGCATGGGTACAGGCTACTACGAGCAGTACTTC.

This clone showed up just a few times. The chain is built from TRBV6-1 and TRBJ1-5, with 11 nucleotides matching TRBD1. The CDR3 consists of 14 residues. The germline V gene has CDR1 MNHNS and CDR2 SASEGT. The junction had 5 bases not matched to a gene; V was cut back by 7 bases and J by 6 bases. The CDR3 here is CASTADRGLQPQHF. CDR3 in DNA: TGTGCCAGCACTGCGGACAGGGGGCTTCAGCCCCAGCATTTT.

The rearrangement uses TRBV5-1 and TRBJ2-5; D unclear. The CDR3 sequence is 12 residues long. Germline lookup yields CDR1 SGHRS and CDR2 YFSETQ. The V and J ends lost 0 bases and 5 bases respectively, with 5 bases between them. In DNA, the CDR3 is TGCGCCAGCAGCTTGGACTTGGAGACCCAGTACTTC. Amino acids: CASSLDLETQYF. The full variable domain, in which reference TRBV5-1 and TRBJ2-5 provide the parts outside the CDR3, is KAGVTQTPRYLIKTRGQQVTLSCSPISGHRSVSWYQQTPGQGLQFLFEYFSETQRNKGNFPGRFSGRQFSNSRSEMNVSTLELGDSALYLCASSLDLETQYFGPGTRLLVL.

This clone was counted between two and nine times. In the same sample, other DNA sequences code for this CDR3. CDR3 sequence (DNA): TGCGCCAGCAGCCCCGGGACTAGCGGGGTCAGCACAGATACGCAGTATTTT. Amino acid sequence: CASSPGTSGVSTDTQYF. V is TRBV5-1 and J is TRBJ2-3, with 13 bases matching TRBD2. After removal of 4 bases from V and 0 bases from J, the junction contained 5 bases not matched to a gene. CDR3 length equals 17 residues. CDR1 is SGHRS, CDR2 YFSETQ, per germline. Together with reference TRBV5-1 and TRBJ2-3, the CDR3 gives the full variable domain: KAGVTQTPRYLIKTRGQQVTLSCSPISGHRSVSWYQQTPGQGLQFLFEYFSETQRNKGNFPGRFSGRQFSNSRSEMNVSTLELGDSALYLCASSPGTSGVSTDTQYFGPGTRLTVL.

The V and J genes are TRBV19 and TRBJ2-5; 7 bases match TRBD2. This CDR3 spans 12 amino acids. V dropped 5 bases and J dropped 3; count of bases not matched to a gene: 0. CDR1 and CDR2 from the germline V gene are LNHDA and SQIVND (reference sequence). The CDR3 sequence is CASSRGEETQYF. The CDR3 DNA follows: TGTGCCAGTAGTCGGGGGGAAGAGACCCAGTACTTC.

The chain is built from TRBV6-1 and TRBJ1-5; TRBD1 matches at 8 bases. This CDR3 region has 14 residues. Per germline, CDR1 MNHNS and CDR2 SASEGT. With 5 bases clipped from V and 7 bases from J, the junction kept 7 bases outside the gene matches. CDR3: CASSSYRGDQPQHF. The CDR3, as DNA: TGTGCCAGCAGTTCGTACAGGGGGGACCAGCCCCAGCATTTT.

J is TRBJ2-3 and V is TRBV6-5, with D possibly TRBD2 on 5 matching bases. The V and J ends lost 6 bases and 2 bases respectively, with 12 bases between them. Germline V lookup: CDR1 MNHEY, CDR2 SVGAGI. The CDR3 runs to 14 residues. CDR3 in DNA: TGTGCCAGCAGACAAGGAGGTCTCACAGATACGCAGTATTTT. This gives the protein CASRQGGLTDTQYF.

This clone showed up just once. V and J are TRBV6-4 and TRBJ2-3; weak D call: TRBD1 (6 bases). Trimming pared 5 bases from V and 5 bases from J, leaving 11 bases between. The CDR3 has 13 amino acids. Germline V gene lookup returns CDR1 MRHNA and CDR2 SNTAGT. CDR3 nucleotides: TGTGCCAGCAGTTTACTAGGGGGAGATACGCAGTATTTT. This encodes CASSLLGGDTQYF.

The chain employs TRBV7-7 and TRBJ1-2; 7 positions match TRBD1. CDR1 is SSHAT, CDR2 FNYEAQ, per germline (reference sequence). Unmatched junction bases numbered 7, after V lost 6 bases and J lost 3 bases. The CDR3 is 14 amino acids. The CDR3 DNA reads TGTGCCAGCAGGCATACTGACAGGGACTATGGCTACACCTTC. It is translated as CASRHTDRDYGYTF.

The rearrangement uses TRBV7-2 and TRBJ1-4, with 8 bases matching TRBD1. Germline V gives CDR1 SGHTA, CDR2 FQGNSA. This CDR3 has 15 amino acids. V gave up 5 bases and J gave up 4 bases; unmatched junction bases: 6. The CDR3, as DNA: TGTGCCAGCAGCACGCAGGGGGCTATTAATGAAAAACTGTTTTTT. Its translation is CASSTQGAINEKLFF.

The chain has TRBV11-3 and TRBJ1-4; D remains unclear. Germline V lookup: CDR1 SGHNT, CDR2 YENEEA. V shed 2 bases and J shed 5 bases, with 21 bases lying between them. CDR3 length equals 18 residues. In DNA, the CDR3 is TGTGCCAGCAGCTTAAGTCTCTATTGGTTGGGGAGAAATGAAAAACTGTTTTTT. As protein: CASSLSLYWLGRNEKLFF. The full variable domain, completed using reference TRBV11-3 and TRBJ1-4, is EAGVVQSPRYKIIEKKQPVAFWCNPISGHNTLYWYLQNLGQGPELLIRYENEEAVDDSQLPKDRFSAERLKGVDSTLKIQPAELGDSAVYLCASSLSLYWLGRNEKLFFGSGTQLSVL.

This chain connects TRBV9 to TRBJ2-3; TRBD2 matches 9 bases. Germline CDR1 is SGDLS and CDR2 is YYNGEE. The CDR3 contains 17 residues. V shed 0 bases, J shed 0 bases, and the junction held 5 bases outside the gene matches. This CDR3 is CASSVGVSGGSTDTQYF. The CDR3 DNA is TGTGCCAGCAGCGTAGGGGTTAGCGGGGGAAGCACAGATACGCAGTATTTT.

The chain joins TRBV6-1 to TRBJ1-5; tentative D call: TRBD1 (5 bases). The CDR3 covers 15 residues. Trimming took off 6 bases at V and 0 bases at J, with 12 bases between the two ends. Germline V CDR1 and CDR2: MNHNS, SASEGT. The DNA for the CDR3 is TGTGCCAGCAGCTACGACAGTAATAGCAATCAGCCCCAGCATTTT. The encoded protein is CASSYDSNSNQPQHF.

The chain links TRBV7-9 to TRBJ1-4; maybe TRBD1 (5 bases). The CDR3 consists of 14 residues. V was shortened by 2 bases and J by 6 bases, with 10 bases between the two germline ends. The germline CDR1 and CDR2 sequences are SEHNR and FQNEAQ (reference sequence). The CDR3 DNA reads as TGTGCCAGCAGCTTACGCGGGGGTGATGAAAAACTGTTTTTT. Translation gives CASSLRGGDEKLFF.